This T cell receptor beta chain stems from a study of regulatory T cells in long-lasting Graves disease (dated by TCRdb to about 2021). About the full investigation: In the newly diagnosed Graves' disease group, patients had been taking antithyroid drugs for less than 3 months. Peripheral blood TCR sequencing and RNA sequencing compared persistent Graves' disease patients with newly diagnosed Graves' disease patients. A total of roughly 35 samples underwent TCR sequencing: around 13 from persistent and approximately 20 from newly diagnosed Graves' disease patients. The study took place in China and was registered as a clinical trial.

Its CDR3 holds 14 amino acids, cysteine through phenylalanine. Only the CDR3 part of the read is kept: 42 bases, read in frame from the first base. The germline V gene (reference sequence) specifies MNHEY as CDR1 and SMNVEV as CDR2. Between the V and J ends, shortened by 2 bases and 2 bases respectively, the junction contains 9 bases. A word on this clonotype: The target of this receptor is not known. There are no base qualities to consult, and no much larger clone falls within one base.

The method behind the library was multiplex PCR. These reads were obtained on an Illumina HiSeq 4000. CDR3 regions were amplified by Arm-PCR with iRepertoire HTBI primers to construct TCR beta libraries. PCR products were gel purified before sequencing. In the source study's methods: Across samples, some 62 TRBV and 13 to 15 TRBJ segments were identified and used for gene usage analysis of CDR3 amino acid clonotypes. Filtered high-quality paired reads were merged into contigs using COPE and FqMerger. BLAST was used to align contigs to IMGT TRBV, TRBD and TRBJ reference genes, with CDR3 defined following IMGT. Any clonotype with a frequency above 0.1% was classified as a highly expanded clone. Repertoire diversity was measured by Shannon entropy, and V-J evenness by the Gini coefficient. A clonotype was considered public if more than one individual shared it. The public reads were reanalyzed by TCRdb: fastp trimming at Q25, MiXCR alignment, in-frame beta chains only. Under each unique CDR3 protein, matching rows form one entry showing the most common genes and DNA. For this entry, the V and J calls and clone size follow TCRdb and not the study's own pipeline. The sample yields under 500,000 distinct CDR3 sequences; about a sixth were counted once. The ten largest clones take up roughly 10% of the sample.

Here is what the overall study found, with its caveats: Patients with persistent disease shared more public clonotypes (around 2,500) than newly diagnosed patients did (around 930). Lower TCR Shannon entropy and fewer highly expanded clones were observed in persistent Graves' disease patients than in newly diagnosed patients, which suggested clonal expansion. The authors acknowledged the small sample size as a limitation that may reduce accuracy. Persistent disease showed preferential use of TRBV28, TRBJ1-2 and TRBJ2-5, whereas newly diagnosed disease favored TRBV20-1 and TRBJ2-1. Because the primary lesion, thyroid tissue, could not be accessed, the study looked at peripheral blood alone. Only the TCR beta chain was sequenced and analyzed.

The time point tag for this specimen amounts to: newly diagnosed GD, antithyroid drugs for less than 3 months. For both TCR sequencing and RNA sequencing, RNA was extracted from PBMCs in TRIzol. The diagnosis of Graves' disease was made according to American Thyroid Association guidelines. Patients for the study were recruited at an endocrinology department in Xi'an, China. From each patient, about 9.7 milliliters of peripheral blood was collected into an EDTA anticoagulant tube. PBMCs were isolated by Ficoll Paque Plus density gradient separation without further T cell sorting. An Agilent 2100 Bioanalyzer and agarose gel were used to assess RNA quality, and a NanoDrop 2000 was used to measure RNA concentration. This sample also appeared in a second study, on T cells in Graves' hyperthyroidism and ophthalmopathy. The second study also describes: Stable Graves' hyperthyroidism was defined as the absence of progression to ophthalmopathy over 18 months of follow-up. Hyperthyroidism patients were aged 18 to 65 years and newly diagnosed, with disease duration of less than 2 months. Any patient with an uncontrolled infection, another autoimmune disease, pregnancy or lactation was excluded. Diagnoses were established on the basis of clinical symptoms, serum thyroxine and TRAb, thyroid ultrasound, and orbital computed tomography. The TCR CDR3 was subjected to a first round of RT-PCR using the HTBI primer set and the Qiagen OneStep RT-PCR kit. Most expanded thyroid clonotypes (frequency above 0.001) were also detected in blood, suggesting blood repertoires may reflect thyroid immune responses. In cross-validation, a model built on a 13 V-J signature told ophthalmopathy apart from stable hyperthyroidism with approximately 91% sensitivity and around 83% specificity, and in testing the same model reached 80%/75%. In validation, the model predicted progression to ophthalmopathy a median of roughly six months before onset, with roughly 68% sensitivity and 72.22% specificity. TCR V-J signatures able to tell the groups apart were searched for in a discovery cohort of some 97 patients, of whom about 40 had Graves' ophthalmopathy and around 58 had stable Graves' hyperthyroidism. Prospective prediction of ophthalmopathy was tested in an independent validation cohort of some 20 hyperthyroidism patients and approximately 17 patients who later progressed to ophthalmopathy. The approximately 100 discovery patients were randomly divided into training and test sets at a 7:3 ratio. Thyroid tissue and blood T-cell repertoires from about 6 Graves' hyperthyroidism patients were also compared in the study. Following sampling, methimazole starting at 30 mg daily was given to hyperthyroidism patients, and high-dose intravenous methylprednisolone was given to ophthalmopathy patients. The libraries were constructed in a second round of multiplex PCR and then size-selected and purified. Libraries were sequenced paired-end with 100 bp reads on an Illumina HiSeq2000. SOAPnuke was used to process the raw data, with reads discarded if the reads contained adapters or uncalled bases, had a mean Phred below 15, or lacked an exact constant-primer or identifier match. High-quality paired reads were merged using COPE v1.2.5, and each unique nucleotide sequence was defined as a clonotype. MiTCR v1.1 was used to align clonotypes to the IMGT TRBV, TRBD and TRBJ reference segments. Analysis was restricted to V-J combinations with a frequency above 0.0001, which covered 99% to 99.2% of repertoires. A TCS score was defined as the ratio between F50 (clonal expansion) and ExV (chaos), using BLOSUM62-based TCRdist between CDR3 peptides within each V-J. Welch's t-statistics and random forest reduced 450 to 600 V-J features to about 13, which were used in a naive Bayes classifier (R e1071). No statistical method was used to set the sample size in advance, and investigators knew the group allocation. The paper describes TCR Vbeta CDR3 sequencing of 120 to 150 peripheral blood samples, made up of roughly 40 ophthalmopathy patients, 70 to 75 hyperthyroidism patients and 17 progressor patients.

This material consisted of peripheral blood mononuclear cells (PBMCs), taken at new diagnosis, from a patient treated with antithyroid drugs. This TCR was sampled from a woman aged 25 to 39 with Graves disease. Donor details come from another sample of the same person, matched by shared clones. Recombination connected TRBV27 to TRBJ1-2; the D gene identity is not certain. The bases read TGTGCCAGCAGTTTAAGGGCAGGAAACTATGGCTACACCTTC. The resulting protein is CASSLRAGNYGYTF.